This T cell receptor (beta chain) was profiled in a study of cytomegalovirus exposure and HLA in healthy donors. The PCR contained 60 Vbeta and 13 Jbeta primers. Some clones are missing from TCRdb's copy, which holds only in-frame ones; the method was immunoSEQ multiplex PCR. Among tens of thousands of clones listed, around 64% were seen once. Per germline, CDR1 SGHRS and CDR2 YFSETQ. V lost 4 bases to trimming and J lost 9 bases; unmatched junction nucleotides: 7. The CDR3 spans 15 residues. The chain has TRBV5-1 and TRBJ2-1; 13 nucleotides match TRBD2. This clonotype originated in a woman in her 50s in good health and CMV-seronegative. Sequenced sample: PBMCs. CDR3 bases: TGCGCCAGCAGCCCCGGGACTAGCGGGGAGATTGAGCAGTTCTTC. The encoded protein is CASSPGTSGEIEQFF.